The rows below give T cell receptor beta chains drawn from one sample of a study of blood T cells in healthy people across ages. One entry per CDR3 protein, called by TCRdb with MiXCR from the 5' RACE reads. The top ten clones hold around a sixth of a sample with 550,000 to 700,000 distinct CDR3 sequences, approximately 27% of them seen once. Sequenced: blood. The receptors were gathered from a woman in her 70s in good health. The CDR3 runs from the conserved cysteine through the conserved F or W. Each record gives: V gene, J gene, D gene, clone size, CDR3 protein, CDR3 DNA. D genes are given only for firm matches. The size entry is marked missing in some rows and otherwise reads once, few, many or a size class.

v_gene: TRBV20-1; j_gene: TRBJ1-4; d_gene: -; abundance: -; CDR3aa: CSARGTPTNEKLFF; CDR3nt: TGCAGTGCTAGAGGAACCCCAACTAATGAAAAACTGTTTTTT
v_gene: TRBV19; j_gene: TRBJ2-5; d_gene: TRBD2; abundance: -; CDR3aa: CASSTTSHETQYF; CDR3nt: TGTGCCAGTAGTACGACTAGCCACGAGACCCAGTACTTC
v_gene: TRBV7-9; j_gene: TRBJ1-3; d_gene: -; abundance: few; CDR3aa: CASSFRQSSGNTIYF; CDR3nt: TGTGCCAGCAGCTTTCGGCAGAGCTCTGGAAACACCATATATTTT
v_gene: TRBV7-2; j_gene: TRBJ2-6; d_gene: TRBD1; abundance: -; CDR3aa: CASSKGQGSSGANVLTF; CDR3nt: TGTGCCAGCAGCAAGGGACAGGGGAGTTCTGGGGCCAACGTCCTGACTTTC
v_gene: TRBV7-2; j_gene: TRBJ2-7; d_gene: -; abundance: -; CDR3aa: CASSLEPGQGNEQYF; CDR3nt: TGTGCCAGCAGCTTAGAGCCGGGTCAGGGAAACGAGCAGTACTTC
v_gene: TRBV20-1; j_gene: TRBJ2-4; d_gene: -; abundance: -; CDR3aa: CSTGAKNIQYF; CDR3nt: TGCAGCACCGGGGCCAAAAACATTCAGTACTTC
v_gene: TRBV20-1; j_gene: TRBJ2-1; d_gene: TRBD1; abundance: -; CDR3aa: CSAIRDRNEQFF; CDR3nt: TGCAGTGCAATCCGGGACAGGAATGAGCAGTTCTTC
v_gene: TRBV2; j_gene: TRBJ2-7; d_gene: -; abundance: -; CDR3aa: CASSPPSGETYEQYF; CDR3nt: TGTGCCAGCAGCCCCCCTTCGGGGGAAACCTACGAGCAGTACTTC
v_gene: TRBV29-1; j_gene: TRBJ2-1; d_gene: TRBD2; abundance: -; CDR3aa: CSVRRTGGANEQFF; CDR3nt: TGCAGCGTTAGACGGACCGGGGGGGCTAATGAGCAGTTCTTC
v_gene: TRBV27; j_gene: TRBJ1-1; d_gene: TRBD1; abundance: -; CDR3aa: CASSFRGLGLAEAFF; CDR3nt: TGTGCCAGCAGTTTCAGGGGGCTCGGTCTCGCTGAAGCTTTCTTT
v_gene: TRBV10-3; j_gene: TRBJ2-1; d_gene: TRBD1; abundance: few; CDR3aa: CAIRLTGLYNEQFF; CDR3nt: TGTGCCATCAGATTGACAGGGCTATACAATGAGCAGTTCTTC
v_gene: TRBV5-5; j_gene: TRBJ2-1; d_gene: -; abundance: many; CDR3aa: CASSFAYNEQFF; CDR3nt: TGTGCCAGCAGCTTTGCCTACAATGAGCAGTTCTTC
v_gene: TRBV6-1; j_gene: TRBJ1-4; d_gene: -; abundance: few; CDR3aa: CASSEAGGTNEKLFF; CDR3nt: TGTGCCAGCAGTGAAGCTGGGGGGACTAATGAAAAACTGTTTTTT
v_gene: TRBV7-9; j_gene: TRBJ1-1; d_gene: -; abundance: -; CDR3aa: CASSSHGGRNTEAFF; CDR3nt: TGTGCCAGCAGCTCTCATGGGGGGAGGAACACTGAAGCTTTCTTT
v_gene: TRBV5-1; j_gene: TRBJ2-1; d_gene: -; abundance: -; CDR3aa: CASSTKQGGSYNEQFF; CDR3nt: TGCGCCAGCAGCACCAAACAGGGGGGGTCCTACAATGAGCAGTTCTTC
v_gene: TRBV28; j_gene: TRBJ2-1; d_gene: -; abundance: -; CDR3aa: CASNKVREGPYNEQFF; CDR3nt: TGTGCCAGCAACAAGGTTAGGGAAGGGCCCTACAATGAGCAGTTCTTC
v_gene: TRBV6-2/TRBV6-3; j_gene: TRBJ2-5; d_gene: TRBD2; abundance: -; CDR3aa: CASVRAGLETQYF; CDR3nt: TGTGCCAGCGTCCGAGCGGGGTTAGAGACCCAGTACTTC
v_gene: TRBV6-5; j_gene: TRBJ1-2; d_gene: -; abundance: few; CDR3aa: CASSYSRLGGANYGYTF; CDR3nt: TGTGCCAGCAGTTACTCGCGGTTGGGAGGAGCTAACTATGGCTACACCTTC
v_gene: TRBV5-1; j_gene: TRBJ1-6; d_gene: TRBD1; abundance: -; CDR3aa: CASSLKRQGAGVNSPLHF; CDR3nt: TGCGCCAGCAGCTTAAAACGACAGGGGGCTGGAGTTAATTCACCCCTCCACTTT
v_gene: TRBV2; j_gene: TRBJ2-1; d_gene: TRBD1; abundance: few; CDR3aa: CASSAQGADNEQFF; CDR3nt: TGTGCCAGCAGTGCGCAGGGGGCTGACAATGAGCAGTTCTTC
v_gene: TRBV9; j_gene: TRBJ2-7; d_gene: -; abundance: few; CDR3aa: CASSVIGGLSDEQYF; CDR3nt: TGTGCCAGCAGCGTAATTGGCGGTTTGAGCGACGAGCAGTACTTC
v_gene: TRBV20-1; j_gene: TRBJ2-5; d_gene: -; abundance: -; CDR3aa: CSAEDPGGPQETQYF; CDR3nt: TGCAGTGCTGAGGACCCCGGGGGACCTCAAGAGACCCAGTACTTC
v_gene: TRBV20-1; j_gene: TRBJ2-3; d_gene: -; abundance: -; CDR3aa: CSASAFDSSTDTQYF; CDR3nt: TGCAGTGCCTCCGCGTTTGACTCTAGCACAGATACGCAGTATTTT
v_gene: TRBV3-1; j_gene: TRBJ2-1; d_gene: -; abundance: many; CDR3aa: CASSPLLRRAGDRDEQFF; CDR3nt: TGTGCCAGCAGCCCACTTCTCCGACGGGCAGGGGATCGAGATGAGCAGTTCTTC
v_gene: TRBV3-1; j_gene: TRBJ2-5; d_gene: TRBD2; abundance: once; CDR3aa: CASSQIPPKSGVQETQYF; CDR3nt: TGTGCCAGCAGCCAAATCCCCCCCAAAAGCGGGGTCCAAGAGACCCAGTACTTC
v_gene: TRBV2; j_gene: TRBJ1-5; d_gene: -; abundance: -; CDR3aa: CASSGQTYQPQHF; CDR3nt: TGTGCCAGCAGTGGACAGACATATCAGCCCCAGCATTTT
v_gene: TRBV6-2/TRBV6-3; j_gene: TRBJ2-4; d_gene: -; abundance: few; CDR3aa: CASSYLAPVAKNIQYF; CDR3nt: TGTGCCAGCAGTTACCTAGCTCCCGTAGCCAAAAACATTCAGTACTTC
v_gene: TRBV6-5; j_gene: TRBJ1-4; d_gene: TRBD1; abundance: -; CDR3aa: CASSPTGVRGKLFF; CDR3nt: TGTGCCAGCAGTCCGACAGGGGTTCGTGGAAAACTGTTTTTT
v_gene: TRBV20-1; j_gene: TRBJ1-2; d_gene: TRBD1; abundance: -; CDR3aa: CSANRGDGYTF; CDR3nt: TGCAGTGCCAACAGGGGGGATGGCTACACCTTC
v_gene: TRBV27; j_gene: TRBJ1-1; d_gene: TRBD1; abundance: -; CDR3aa: CASLSAPGQGNTEAFF; CDR3nt: TGTGCCAGCTTATCAGCTCCGGGACAGGGTAACACTGAAGCTTTCTTT
v_gene: TRBV25-1; j_gene: TRBJ1-1; d_gene: TRBD1; abundance: -; CDR3aa: CASTPDRVGTEAFF; CDR3nt: TGTGCCAGCACGCCGGACAGGGTAGGGACTGAAGCTTTCTTT
v_gene: TRBV20-1; j_gene: TRBJ1-4; d_gene: -; abundance: -; CDR3aa: CSASGYQTNEKLFF; CDR3nt: TGCAGTGCTTCGGGGTATCAAACTAATGAAAAACTGTTTTTT
v_gene: TRBV7-8; j_gene: TRBJ1-5; d_gene: -; abundance: few; CDR3aa: CASSKGFSNQPQHF; CDR3nt: TGTGCCAGCAGCAAAGGATTTAGCAATCAGCCCCAGCATTTT
v_gene: TRBV4-1; j_gene: TRBJ2-7; d_gene: -; abundance: -; CDR3aa: CASSPLATGAYEQYF; CDR3nt: TGCGCCAGCAGCCCCCTGGCGACAGGAGCCTACGAGCAGTACTTC
v_gene: TRBV7-6; j_gene: TRBJ2-2; d_gene: -; abundance: -; CDR3aa: CASSLVSGETGELFF; CDR3nt: TGTGCCAGCAGCTTAGTTTCAGGGGAAACCGGGGAGCTGTTTTTT
v_gene: TRBV29-1; j_gene: TRBJ1-2; d_gene: TRBD1; abundance: -; CDR3aa: CSVALGTAYGYTF; CDR3nt: TGCAGCGTTGCCCTCGGGACAGCTTATGGCTACACCTTC
v_gene: TRBV5-5; j_gene: TRBJ1-3; d_gene: -; abundance: few; CDR3aa: CASSLGTALGNTIYF; CDR3nt: TGTGCCAGCAGCTTAGGGACGGCCCTTGGAAACACCATATATTTT
v_gene: TRBV9; j_gene: TRBJ1-1; d_gene: -; abundance: -; CDR3aa: CASSIDSLTEAFF; CDR3nt: TGTGCCAGCAGCATCGACTCTTTGACTGAAGCTTTCTTT
v_gene: TRBV16; j_gene: TRBJ2-7; d_gene: TRBD2; abundance: -; CDR3aa: CASSQSGGATEQYF; CDR3nt: TGTGCCAGCAGCCAATCCGGGGGGGCCACCGAGCAGTACTTC
v_gene: TRBV29-1; j_gene: TRBJ1-2; d_gene: TRBD1; abundance: -; CDR3aa: CSVATGRGDGYTF; CDR3nt: TGCAGCGTGGCCACGGGCAGGGGGGATGGCTACACCTTC
v_gene: TRBV7-9; j_gene: TRBJ1-1; d_gene: -; abundance: -; CDR3aa: CASNQGDTEAFF; CDR3nt: TGTGCCAGCAATCAAGGGGACACTGAAGCTTTCTTT
v_gene: TRBV20-1; j_gene: TRBJ1-2; d_gene: -; abundance: -; CDR3aa: CSANQGNYGYTF; CDR3nt: TGCAGTGCTAATCAGGGCAACTATGGCTACACCTTC
v_gene: TRBV9; j_gene: TRBJ1-5; d_gene: TRBD1; abundance: -; CDR3aa: CASSVGGTANQPQHF; CDR3nt: TGTGCCAGCAGCGTAGGGGGGACAGCGAATCAGCCCCAGCATTTT
v_gene: TRBV5-1; j_gene: TRBJ2-2; d_gene: -; abundance: -; CDR3aa: CASRPRPGDTGELFF; CDR3nt: TGCGCCAGCAGGCCCCGACCCGGGGACACCGGGGAGCTGTTTTTT
v_gene: TRBV6-5; j_gene: TRBJ1-2; d_gene: -; abundance: few; CDR3aa: CASSYSNPGALGGYTF; CDR3nt: TGTGCCAGCAGTTACTCGAACCCGGGAGCCCTGGGGGGCTACACCTTC
v_gene: TRBV9; j_gene: TRBJ2-5; d_gene: -; abundance: -; CDR3aa: CASSGGQGRRETQYF; CDR3nt: TGTGCCAGCAGCGGGGGTCAGGGGCGACGGGAGACCCAGTACTTC
v_gene: TRBV10-3; j_gene: TRBJ2-3; d_gene: TRBD1; abundance: -; CDR3aa: CAISADQGATDTQYF; CDR3nt: TGTGCCATCAGTGCGGACCAGGGGGCTACAGATACGCAGTATTTT
v_gene: TRBV7-2; j_gene: TRBJ2-1; d_gene: TRBD2; abundance: -; CDR3aa: CASSISGGSYNEQFF; CDR3nt: TGTGCCAGCAGCATAAGCGGGGGCTCCTACAATGAGCAGTTCTTC
v_gene: TRBV12-5; j_gene: TRBJ2-7; d_gene: -; abundance: many; CDR3aa: CASASDGSSYEQYF; CDR3nt: TGTGCTAGTGCCTCGGACGGGAGCTCCTACGAGCAGTACTTC
v_gene: TRBV5-1; j_gene: TRBJ2-1; d_gene: TRBD2; abundance: -; CDR3aa: CSSSQNSRLAGNEQFF; CDR3nt: TGCTCCAGCAGCCAGAACAGCAGACTAGCGGGCAATGAGCAGTTCTTC
v_gene: TRBV12-3/TRBV12-4; j_gene: TRBJ2-1; d_gene: TRBD2; abundance: few; CDR3aa: CASSLASGRNNEQFF; CDR3nt: TGTGCCAGCAGTTTGGCTAGCGGGAGGAACAATGAGCAGTTCTTC
v_gene: TRBV29-1; j_gene: TRBJ2-2; d_gene: -; abundance: -; CDR3aa: CSVEEGQITGELFF; CDR3nt: TGCAGCGTTGAAGAAGGGCAGATCACCGGGGAGCTGTTTTTT
v_gene: TRBV25-1; j_gene: TRBJ2-5; d_gene: TRBD1; abundance: few; CDR3aa: CASSVWTGGIRETQYF; CDR3nt: TGTGCCAGCAGTGTATGGACAGGGGGAATACGAGAGACCCAGTACTTC